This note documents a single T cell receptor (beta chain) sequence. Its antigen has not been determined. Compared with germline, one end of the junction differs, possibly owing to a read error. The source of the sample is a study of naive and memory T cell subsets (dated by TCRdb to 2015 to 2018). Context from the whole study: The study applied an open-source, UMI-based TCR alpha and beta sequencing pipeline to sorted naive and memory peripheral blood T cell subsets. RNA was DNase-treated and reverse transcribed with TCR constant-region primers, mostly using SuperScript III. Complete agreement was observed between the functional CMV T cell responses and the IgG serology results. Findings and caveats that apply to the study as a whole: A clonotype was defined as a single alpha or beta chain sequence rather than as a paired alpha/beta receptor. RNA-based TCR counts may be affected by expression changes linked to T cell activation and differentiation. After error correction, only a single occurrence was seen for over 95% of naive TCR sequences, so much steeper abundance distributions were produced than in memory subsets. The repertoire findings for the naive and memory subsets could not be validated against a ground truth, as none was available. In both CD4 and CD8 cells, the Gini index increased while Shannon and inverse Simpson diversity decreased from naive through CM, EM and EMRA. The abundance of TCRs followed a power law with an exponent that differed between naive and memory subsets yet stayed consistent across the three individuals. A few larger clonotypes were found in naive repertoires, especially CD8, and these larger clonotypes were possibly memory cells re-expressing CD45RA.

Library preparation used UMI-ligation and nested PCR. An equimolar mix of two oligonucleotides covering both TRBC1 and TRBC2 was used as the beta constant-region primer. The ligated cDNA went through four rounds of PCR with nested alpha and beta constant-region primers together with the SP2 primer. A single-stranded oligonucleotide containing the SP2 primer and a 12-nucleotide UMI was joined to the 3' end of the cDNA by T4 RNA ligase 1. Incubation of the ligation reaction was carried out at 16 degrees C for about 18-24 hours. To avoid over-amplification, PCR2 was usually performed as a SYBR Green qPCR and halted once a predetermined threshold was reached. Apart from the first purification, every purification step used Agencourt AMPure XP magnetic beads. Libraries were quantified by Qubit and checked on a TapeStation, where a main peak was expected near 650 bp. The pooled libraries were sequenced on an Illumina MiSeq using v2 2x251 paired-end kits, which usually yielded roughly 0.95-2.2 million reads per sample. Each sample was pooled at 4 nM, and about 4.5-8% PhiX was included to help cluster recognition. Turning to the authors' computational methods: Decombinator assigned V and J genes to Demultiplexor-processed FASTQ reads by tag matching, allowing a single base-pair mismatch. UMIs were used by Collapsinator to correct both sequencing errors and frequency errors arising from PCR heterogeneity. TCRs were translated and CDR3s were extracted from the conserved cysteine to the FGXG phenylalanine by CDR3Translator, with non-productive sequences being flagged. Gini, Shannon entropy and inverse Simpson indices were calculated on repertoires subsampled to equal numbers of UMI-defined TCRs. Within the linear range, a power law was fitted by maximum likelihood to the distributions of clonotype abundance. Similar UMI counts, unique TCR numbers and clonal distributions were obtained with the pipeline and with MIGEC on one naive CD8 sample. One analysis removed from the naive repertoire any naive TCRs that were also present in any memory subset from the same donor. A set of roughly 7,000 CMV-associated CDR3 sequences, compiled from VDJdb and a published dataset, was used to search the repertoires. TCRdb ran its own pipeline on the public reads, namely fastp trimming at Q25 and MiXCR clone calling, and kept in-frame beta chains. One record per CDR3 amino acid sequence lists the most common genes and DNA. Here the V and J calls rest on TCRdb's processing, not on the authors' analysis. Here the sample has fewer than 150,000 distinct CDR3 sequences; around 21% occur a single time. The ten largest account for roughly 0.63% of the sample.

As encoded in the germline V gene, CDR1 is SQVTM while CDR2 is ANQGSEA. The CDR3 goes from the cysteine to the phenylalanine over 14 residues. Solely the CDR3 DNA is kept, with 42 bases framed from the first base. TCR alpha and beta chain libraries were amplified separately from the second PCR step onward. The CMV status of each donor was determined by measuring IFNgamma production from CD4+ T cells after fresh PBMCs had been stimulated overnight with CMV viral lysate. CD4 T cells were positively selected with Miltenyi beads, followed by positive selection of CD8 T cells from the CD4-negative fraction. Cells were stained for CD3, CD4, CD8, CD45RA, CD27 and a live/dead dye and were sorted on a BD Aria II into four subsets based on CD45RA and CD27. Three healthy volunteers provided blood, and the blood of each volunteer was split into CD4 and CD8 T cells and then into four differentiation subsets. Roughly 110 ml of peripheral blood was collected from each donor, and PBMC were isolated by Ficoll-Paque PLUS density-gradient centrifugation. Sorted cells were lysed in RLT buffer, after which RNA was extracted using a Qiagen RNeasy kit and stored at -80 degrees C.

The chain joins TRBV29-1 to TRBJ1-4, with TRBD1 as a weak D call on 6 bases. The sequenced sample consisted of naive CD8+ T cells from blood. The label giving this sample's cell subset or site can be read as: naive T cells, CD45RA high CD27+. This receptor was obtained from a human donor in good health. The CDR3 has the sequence CSVYGAGADEILFF. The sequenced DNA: TGCAGCGTTTACGGGGCAGGGGCCGATGAAATACTGTTTTTT.